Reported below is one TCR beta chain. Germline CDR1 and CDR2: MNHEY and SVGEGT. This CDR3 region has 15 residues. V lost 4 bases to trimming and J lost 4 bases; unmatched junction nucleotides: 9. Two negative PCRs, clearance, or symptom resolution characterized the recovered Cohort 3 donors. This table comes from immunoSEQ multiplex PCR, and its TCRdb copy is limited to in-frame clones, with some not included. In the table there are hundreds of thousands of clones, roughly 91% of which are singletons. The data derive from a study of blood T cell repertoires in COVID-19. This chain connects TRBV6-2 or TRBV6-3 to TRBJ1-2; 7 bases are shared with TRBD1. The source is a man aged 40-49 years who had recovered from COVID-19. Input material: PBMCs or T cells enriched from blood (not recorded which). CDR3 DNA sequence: TGTGCCAGCAGTTTCCAAACACAGGGGTCCTATGGCTACACCTTC. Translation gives CASSFQTQGSYGYTF.